The present T cell receptor (beta chain) was sequenced within a study of control samples from healthy donors and cancer patients. Clones were sequenced by immunoSEQ multiplex PCR, and TCRdb holds only the in-frame ones, with some missing. The data show about 190,000 clones, around 93% seen once. CDR1 SGHKS and CDR2 YYEKEE come from the germline V gene (reference sequence). Trimming removed 4 bases from V and 0 bases from J, with 14 bases in between. There are 17 residues in the CDR3. This TCR derives from a man aged 30 to 39 in good health. This chain uses TRBV5-5 with TRBJ2-6; D gene ambiguous. What was sequenced was blood. The CDR3 sequence: CASSPRGPSSGANVLTF. The DNA for the CDR3 is TGTGCCAGCAGCCCCCGAGGACCGAGCTCTGGGGCCAACGTCCTGACTTTC.